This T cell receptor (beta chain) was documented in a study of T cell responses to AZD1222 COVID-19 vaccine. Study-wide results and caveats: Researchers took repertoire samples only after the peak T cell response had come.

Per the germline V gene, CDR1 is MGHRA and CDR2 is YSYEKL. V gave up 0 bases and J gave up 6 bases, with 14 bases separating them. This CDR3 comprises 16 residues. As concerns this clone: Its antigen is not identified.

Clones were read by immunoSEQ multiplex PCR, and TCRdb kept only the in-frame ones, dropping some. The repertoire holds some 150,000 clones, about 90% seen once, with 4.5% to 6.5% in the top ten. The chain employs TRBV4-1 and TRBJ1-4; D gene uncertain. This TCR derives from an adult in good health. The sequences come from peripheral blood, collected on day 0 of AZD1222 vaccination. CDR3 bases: TGCGCCAGCAGCCAAGATCAAAACGGAGGGTATGAAAAACTGTTTTTT. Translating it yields CASSQDQNGGYEKLFF.